A selection of T cell receptor beta chains follows, all from one sample in a study of immune evolution from preneoplasia to lung adenocarcinoma. This table comes from immunoSEQ multiplex PCR, and its TCRdb copy is limited to in-frame clones, with some not included. The profile covers about 21,000 clones, with less than 80% appearing a single time and about 5.6% taken by the ten largest. Sequencing was performed on FFPE invasive lung adenocarcinoma tissue. The receptors stem from a person in their 60s with lung adenocarcinoma. CDR3s leave out the opening cysteine and the closing phenylalanine or tryptophan.

>TRBV30|TRBJ2-2
AKAGGGTTGELF
>TRBV29-1|TRBJ1-1
SVVRGINTEAF
>TRBV12-5|TRBJ2-1
ASGRQGAYDEQF
>TRBV19|TRBJ2-7
ASSPGGWDYEQY
>TRBV28|TRBJ2-7
ASSNSGSGYEQY
>TRBV19|TRBJ2-7
ASGQMGEQY
>TRBV28|TRBJ2-1
ASSKRTFGSSGRNEQF
>TRBV11-2|TRBJ1-2
ASSFDTNYGYT
>TRBV6-5|TRBJ2-7
ASSYSGALSYEQY
>TRBV7-9|TRBJ2-3
ASSLLFEGPLSTDTQY
>TRBV6-5|TRBJ2-1
ASGLTGWDEQF
>TRBV7-2|TRBJ1-4
ASSPGRNEKLF
>TRBV5-1|TRBJ2-3
ASSLGLAGRVDTQY
>TRBV29-1|TRBJ2-5
SVVLWAGVQETQY
>TRBV5-1|TRBJ2-3
ASSSGTIGDTQY
>TRBV10-3|TRBJ2-1
ASWTSSYNEQF
>TRBV19|TRBJ2-1
ASSIAGGRSVSYNEQF
>TRBV6-1|TRBJ2-7
ASSENTPAGYEQY
>TRBV5-1|TRBJ2-7
ASSQPRGNYSYEQY
>TRBV18|TRBJ1-2
ASSPTENYGYT
>TRBV7-2|TRBJ2-5
ASSLAAGFLETQY
>TRBV7-2|TRBJ2-7
ASSWGGYEQY
>TRBV5-5|TRBJ2-5
ASSLRGETQY
>TRBV18|TRBJ2-5
ASSPDQWRGKTQY
>TRBV29-1|TRBJ2-4
SVARDQGGNIQY
>TRBV7-8|TRBJ1-2
ASSTARAAVYGYT
>TRBV18|TRBJ2-1
ASSPTLGGSEQF
>TRBV28|TRBJ2-1
ASRPTSGANNEQF
>TRBV28|TRBJ2-7
ASRPGQAYYEQY